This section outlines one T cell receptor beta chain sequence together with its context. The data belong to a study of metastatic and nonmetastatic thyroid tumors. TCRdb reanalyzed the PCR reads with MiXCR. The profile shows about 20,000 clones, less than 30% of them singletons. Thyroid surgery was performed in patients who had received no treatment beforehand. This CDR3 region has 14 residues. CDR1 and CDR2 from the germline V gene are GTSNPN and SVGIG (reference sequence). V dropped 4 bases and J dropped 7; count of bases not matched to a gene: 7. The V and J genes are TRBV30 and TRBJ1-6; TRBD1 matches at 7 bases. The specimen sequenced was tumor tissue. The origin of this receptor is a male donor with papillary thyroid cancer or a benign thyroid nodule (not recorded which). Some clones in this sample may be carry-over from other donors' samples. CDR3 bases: TGTGCCTGGAAGACCGGACAGGCCAATTCACCCCTCCACTTT. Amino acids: CAWKTGQANSPLHF.